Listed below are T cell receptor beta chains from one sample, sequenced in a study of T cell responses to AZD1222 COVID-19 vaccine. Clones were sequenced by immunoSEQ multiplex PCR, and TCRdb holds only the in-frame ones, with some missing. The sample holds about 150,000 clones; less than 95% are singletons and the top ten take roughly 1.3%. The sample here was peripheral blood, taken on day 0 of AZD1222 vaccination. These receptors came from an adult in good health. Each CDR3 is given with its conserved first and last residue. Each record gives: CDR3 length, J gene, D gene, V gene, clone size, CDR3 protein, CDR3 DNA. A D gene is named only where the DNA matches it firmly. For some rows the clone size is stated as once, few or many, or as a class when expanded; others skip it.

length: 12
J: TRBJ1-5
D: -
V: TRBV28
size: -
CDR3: CASRETNQPQHF
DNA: TGTGCCAGCAGGGAGACCAATCAGCCCCAGCATTTT

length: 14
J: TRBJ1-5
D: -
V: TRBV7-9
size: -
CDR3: CASSRGGSNQPQHF
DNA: TGTGCCAGCAGCCGTGGCGGGAGCAATCAGCCCCAGCATTTT

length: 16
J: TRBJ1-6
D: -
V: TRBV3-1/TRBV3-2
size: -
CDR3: CASSQARSGNISPLHF
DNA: TGTGCCAGCAGCCAAGCGCGATCCGGGAACATTTCACCCCTCCACTTT

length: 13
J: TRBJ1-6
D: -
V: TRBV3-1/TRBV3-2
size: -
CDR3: CASSQVENSPLHF
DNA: TGTGCCAGCAGCCAAGTGGAGAATTCACCCCTCCACTTT

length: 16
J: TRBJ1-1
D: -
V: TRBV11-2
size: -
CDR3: CASSLGQAVISAEAFF
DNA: TGTGCCAGCAGCTTAGGTCAGGCTGTAATCTCAGCTGAAGCTTTCTTT

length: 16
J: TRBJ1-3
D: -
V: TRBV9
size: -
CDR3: CASSAQQPGAGNTIYF
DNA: TGTGCCAGCAGCGCTCAACAACCTGGGGCTGGAAACACCATATATTTT

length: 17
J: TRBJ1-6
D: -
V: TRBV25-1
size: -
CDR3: CAREVKPESSYNSPLHF
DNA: TGTGCCAGGGAAGTAAAGCCGGAAAGCTCCTATAATTCACCCCTCCACTTT

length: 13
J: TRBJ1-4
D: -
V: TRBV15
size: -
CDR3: CATSRGRNEKLFF
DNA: TGTGCCACCAGCAGAGGGCGTAATGAAAAACTGTTTTTT

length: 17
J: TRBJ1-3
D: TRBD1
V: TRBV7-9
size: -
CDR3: CASSLVGTAISGNTIYF
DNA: TGTGCCAGCAGCTTAGTAGGGACAGCGATTTCTGGAAACACCATATATTTT

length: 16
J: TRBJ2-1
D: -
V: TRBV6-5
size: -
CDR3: CASSYLGASGLNEQFF
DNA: TGTGCCAGCAGTTACTTGGGGGCTAGCGGACTCAATGAGCAGTTCTTC

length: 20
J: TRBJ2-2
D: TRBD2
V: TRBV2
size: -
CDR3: CASTPRPGLAGGTNTGELFF
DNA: TGTGCCAGCACCCCCAGGCCTGGACTAGCGGGGGGAACGAACACCGGGGAGCTGTTTTTT

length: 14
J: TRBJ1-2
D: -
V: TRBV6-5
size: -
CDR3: CASSYFRDSDGYTF
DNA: TGTGCCAGCAGTTACTTCCGGGATAGTGATGGCTACACCTTC

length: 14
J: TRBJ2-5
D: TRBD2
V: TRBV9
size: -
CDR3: CASNLAGGPSTQYF
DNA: TGTGCCAGCAACCTAGCGGGAGGGCCCTCGACCCAGTACTTC

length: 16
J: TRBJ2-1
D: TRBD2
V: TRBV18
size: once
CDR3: CASSPWTSGRVSEQFF
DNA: TGTGCCAGCTCACCATGGACTAGCGGGAGGGTTAGTGAGCAGTTCTTC

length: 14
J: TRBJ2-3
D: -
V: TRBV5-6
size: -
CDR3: CASSPLVSTDTQYF
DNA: TGTGCCAGCAGCCCGTTAGTCAGCACAGATACGCAGTATTTT

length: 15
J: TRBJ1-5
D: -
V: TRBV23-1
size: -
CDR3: CARKRGVSSNQPQHF
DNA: TGCGCCAGAAAAAGGGGGGTTTCTAGCAATCAGCCCCAGCATTTT

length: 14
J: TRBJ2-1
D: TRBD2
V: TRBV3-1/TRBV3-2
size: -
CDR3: CASSRGLAGYEQFF
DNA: TGTGCCAGCAGCCGGGGACTAGCGGGATATGAGCAGTTCTTC

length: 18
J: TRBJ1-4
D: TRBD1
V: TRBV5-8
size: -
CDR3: CASSLVFTGGLGNEKLFF
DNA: TGTGCCAGCAGCTTGGTTTTCACAGGGGGCCTCGGTAATGAAAAACTGTTTTTT

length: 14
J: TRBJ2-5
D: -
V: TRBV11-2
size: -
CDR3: CASSLAGAGETQYF
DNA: TGTGCCAGCAGCTTAGCAGGGGCAGGGGAGACCCAGTACTTC

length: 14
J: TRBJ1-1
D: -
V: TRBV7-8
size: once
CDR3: CASTATELNTEAFF
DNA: TGTGCCAGCACCGCGACGGAATTGAACACTGAAGCTTTCTTT

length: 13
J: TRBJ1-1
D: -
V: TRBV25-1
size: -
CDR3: CASSRDWGRGAFF
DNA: TGTGCCAGCAGTAGGGACTGGGGGCGAGGAGCTTTCTTT

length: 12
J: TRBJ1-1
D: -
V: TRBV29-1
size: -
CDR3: CSVGEGDTEAFF
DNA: TGCAGCGTTGGAGAAGGGGACACTGAAGCTTTCTTT

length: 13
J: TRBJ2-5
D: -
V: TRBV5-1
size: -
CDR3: CASSLGPEETQYF
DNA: TGCGCCAGCAGCTTAGGACCAGAAGAGACCCAGTACTTC

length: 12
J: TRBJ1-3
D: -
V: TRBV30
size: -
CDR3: CAWKLAGNTIYF
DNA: TGTGCCTGGAAGTTGGCGGGAAACACCATATATTTT

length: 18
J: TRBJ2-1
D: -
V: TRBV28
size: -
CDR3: CASSSPIGGGSSYNEQFF
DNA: TGTGCCAGCAGTTCCCCGATTGGTGGGGGTAGCTCCTACAATGAGCAGTTCTTC

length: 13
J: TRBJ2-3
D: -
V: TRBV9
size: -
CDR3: CASSTGHTDTQYF
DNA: TGTGCCAGCAGCACAGGACACACAGATACGCAGTATTTT

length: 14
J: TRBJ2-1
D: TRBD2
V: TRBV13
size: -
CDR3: CASGISGKNNEQFF
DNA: TGTGCCAGCGGGATTAGCGGGAAGAACAATGAGCAGTTCTTC

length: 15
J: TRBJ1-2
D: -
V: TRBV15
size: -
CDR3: CATSRGSRAEYGYTF
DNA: TGTGCCACCAGCAGGGGGAGCAGGGCGGAATATGGCTACACCTTC

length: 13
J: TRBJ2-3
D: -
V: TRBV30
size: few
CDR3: CAWNFRGPDTQYF
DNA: TGTGCCTGGAACTTTCGAGGGCCAGATACGCAGTATTTT

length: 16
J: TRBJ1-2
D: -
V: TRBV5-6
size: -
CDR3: CASSLASSIGVGGYTF
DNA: TGTGCCAGCAGCTTGGCCAGTTCGATTGGGGTCGGAGGCTACACCTTC

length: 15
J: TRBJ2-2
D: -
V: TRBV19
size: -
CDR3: CASCPSRGPTGELFF
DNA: TGTGCCAGTTGTCCCTCCAGGGGACCCACCGGGGAGCTGTTTTTT

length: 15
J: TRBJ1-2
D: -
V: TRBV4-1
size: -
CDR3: CASSQGPLSLYGYTF
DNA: TGCGCCAGCAGCCAAGGGCCCCTTTCACTTTATGGCTACACCTTC

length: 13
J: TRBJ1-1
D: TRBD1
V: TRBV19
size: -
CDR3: CASSGDRLLEAFF
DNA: TGTGCCAGTAGCGGGGACAGACTTCTTGAAGCTTTCTTT

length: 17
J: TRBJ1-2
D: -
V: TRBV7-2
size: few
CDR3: CASSPSPTTGPDYGYTF
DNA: TGTGCCAGCAGCCCCAGCCCAACAACAGGTCCCGACTATGGCTACACCTTC

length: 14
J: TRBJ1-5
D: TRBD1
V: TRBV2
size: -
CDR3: CASARTGGLQPQHF
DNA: TGTGCCAGCGCCAGGACAGGGGGTCTTCAGCCCCAGCATTTT

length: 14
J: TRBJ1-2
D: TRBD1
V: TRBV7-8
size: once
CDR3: CASSLVQGAEGYTF
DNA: TGTGCCAGCAGCTTAGTTCAGGGGGCGGAAGGCTACACCTTC

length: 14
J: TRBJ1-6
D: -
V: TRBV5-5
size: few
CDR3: CASSPLVGNSPPHF
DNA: TGTGCCAGCAGCCCTCTTGTTGGGAATTCACCCCCCCACTTT

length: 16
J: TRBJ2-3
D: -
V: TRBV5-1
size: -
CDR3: CASSLEVRGGPDTQYF
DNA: TGCGCCAGCAGCTTGGAGGTCAGGGGGGGTCCAGATACGCAGTATTTT

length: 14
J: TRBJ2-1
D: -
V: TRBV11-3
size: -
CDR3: CASRPGLGGPEQFF
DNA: TGTGCCAGCAGACCAGGACTAGGGGGCCCTGAGCAGTTCTTC

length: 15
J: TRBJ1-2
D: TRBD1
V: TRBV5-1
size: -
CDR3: CASSLGTGANYGYTF
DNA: TGCGCCAGCAGCTTGGGGACAGGAGCTAACTATGGCTACACCTTC

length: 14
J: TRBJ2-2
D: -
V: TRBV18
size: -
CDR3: CASSPPGSSGELFF
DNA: TGTGCCAGCTCACCACCCGGTAGCTCCGGGGAGCTGTTTTTT